The clone carrying this T cell receptor beta chain came up many times. Its antigen is not known. The study included ophthalmopathy patients with Clinical Activity Score at least 3, NOSPECS grade at least 4 and duration under 3 months. The CDR3 totals 13 residues. From germline, CDR1 is SQVTM and CDR2 ANQGSEA. V shed 6 bases and J shed 4 bases, with 15 bases lying between them. This sample was taken from a study of T cells in Graves' hyperthyroidism and ophthalmopathy. Study results and caveats: It was a median approximately six months before onset that the model predicted ophthalmopathy.

Researchers amplified the TCR beta CDR3 regions from RNA transcripts. During a first-round RT-PCR of the TCR CDR3, the HTBI primer set was used. TCRdb fed the multiplex PCR reads into MiXCR, producing one record per CDR3 protein. The repertoire holds around 340,000 distinct CDR3 sequences, with about a sixth as singletons. The sequence was obtained from a woman aged 40 to 50 with Graves' ophthalmopathy. This chain connects TRBV29-1 to TRBJ1-1; a possible D gene is TRBD1 (5 bases). Sequencing used blood. DNA for the CDR3: TGCAGCGTGTCGGGACGGACCCTCACTGAAGCTTTCTTT. Protein product: CSVSGRTLTEAFF.